A selection of T cell receptor beta chains follows, all from one sample in a study of CD8 T cells in Susac syndrome. TCRdb passed the immunoSEQ multiplex PCR reads through MiXCR, listing each CDR3 protein once. There are more than 130,000 distinct CDR3 sequences in the sample; 94% occur only once, and roughly 0.27% lies in the top ten. Specimen: CD8+ T cells from PBMCs. These receptors all stem from a human donor in good health. Both conserved end residues are part of each CDR3. D genes are given only for firm matches. Clone sizes are given selectively: once, few, many, or a class where the clone is expanded.

J gene | D gene | V gene | clone size | CDR3 protein | CDR3 DNA
TRBJ2-1 | - | TRBV6-2/TRBV6-3 | - | CASSYGAEQFF | TGTGCCAGCAGTTATGGCGCTGAGCAGTTCTTC
TRBJ2-1 | - | TRBV29-1 | - | CSVEWRGDNEQFF | TGCAGCGTTGAATGGCGGGGAGACAATGAGCAGTTCTTC
TRBJ2-6 | TRBD2 | TRBV5-1 | - | CASSLPLAGLSGANVLTF | TGCGCCAGCAGCCTCCCACTAGCGGGCCTCTCTGGGGCCAACGTCCTGACTTTC
TRBJ1-2 | - | TRBV4-2 | - | CASSPWTASNYGYTF | TGTGCCAGCAGCCCCTGGACAGCCTCTAACTATGGCTACACCTTC
TRBJ2-7 | - | TRBV4-1 | - | CASSQGPESYEQYF | TGCGCCAGCAGCCAAGGGCCGGAGTCCTACGAGCAGTACTTC
TRBJ2-5 | TRBD2 | TRBV12-3/TRBV12-4 | - | CASGVAGDETQYF | TGTGCCAGCGGGGTAGCGGGAGACGAGACCCAGTACTTC
TRBJ2-1 | TRBD2 | TRBV20-1 | once | CSARPDSGRHYNEQFF | TGCAGTGCTAGACCCGATAGCGGGAGGCATTACAATGAGCAGTTCTTC
TRBJ2-2 | - | TRBV27 | - | CASSSYNTGELFF | TGTGCCAGCAGTTCCTATAACACCGGGGAGCTGTTTTTT
TRBJ2-7 | - | TRBV27 | - | CASSLAPYKTYEQYF | TGTGCCAGCAGTTTAGCCCCGTATAAAACCTACGAGCAGTACTTC
TRBJ2-7 | TRBD2 | TRBV7-9 | - | CASRPFAGVSYEQYF | TGTGCCAGCAGACCCTTTGCGGGAGTCTCCTACGAGCAGTACTTC
TRBJ2-7 | - | TRBV2 | - | CAKTDLTDEQYF | TGTGCCAAGACAGACCTTACGGACGAGCAGTACTTC
TRBJ1-2 | TRBD1 | TRBV29-1 | - | CSVDIVSGTVYGYTF | TGCAGCGTTGATATTGTCTCCGGGACAGTCTATGGCTACACCTTC
TRBJ2-7 | TRBD2 | TRBV9 | - | CASSEGGLAYEQYF | TGTGCCAGCAGCGAGGGAGGGTTGGCCTACGAGCAGTACTTC
TRBJ1-5 | - | TRBV4-2 | - | CASSQGLIDQPQHF | TGTGCCAGCAGCCAAGGGCTGATAGATCAGCCCCAGCATTTT
TRBJ2-7 | TRBD1 | TRBV5-1 | - | CASSLGDSTYEQYF | TGCGCCAGCAGCTTGGGGGACAGTACCTACGAGCAGTACTTC
TRBJ2-7 | - | TRBV6-5 | - | CASRSGPHEQYF | TGTGCCAGCAGATCCGGACCCCACGAGCAGTACTTC
TRBJ2-3 | TRBD2 | TRBV27 | - | CASSFLAGATDTQYF | TGTGCCAGCAGTTTTTTAGCGGGAGCCACAGATACGCAGTATTTT
TRBJ2-7 | - | TRBV28 | - | CASSDPRDTSYEQYF | TGTGCCAGCAGCGACCCGAGGGACACCTCCTACGAGCAGTACTTC
TRBJ2-1 | - | TRBV20-1 | - | CSARDYYNEQFF | TGCAGTGCTAGAGACTACTACAATGAGCAGTTCTTC
TRBJ1-1 | - | TRBV30 | - | CAWSAAPGAFF | TGTGCCTGGAGTGCTGCCCCGGGAGCTTTCTTT
TRBJ1-1 | - | TRBV12-5 | - | CASGLAEAGITEAFF | TGTGCTAGTGGTTTGGCCGAGGCGGGCATCACTGAAGCTTTCTTT
TRBJ2-2 | - | TRBV9 | - | CASSVGGIGELFF | TGTGCCAGCAGCGTGGGGGGAATCGGGGAGCTGTTTTTT
TRBJ2-7 | - | TRBV19 | - | CAVGTGPYEQYF | TGTGCCGTAGGGACCGGGCCCTACGAGCAGTACTTC
TRBJ2-1 | - | TRBV7-9 | - | CASSLVGRRAPYNEQFF | TGTGCCAGCAGCTTAGTGGGCCGGCGAGCTCCCTACAATGAGCAGTTCTTC
TRBJ1-2 | - | TRBV29-1 | - | CSVDLGGPGYGYTF | TGCAGCGTTGACTTGGGGGGGCCTGGCTATGGCTACACCTTC
TRBJ2-7 | - | TRBV7-9 | - | CASTPDSAYEQYF | TGTGCCAGCACCCCGGACAGCGCCTACGAGCAGTACTTC
TRBJ2-7 | TRBD2 | TRBV7-9 | - | CASSPRLAGGGEQYF | TGTGCCAGCAGCCCGCGACTAGCGGGAGGCGGCGAGCAGTACTTC
TRBJ2-7 | - | TRBV9 | - | CASSVVGQFLDEQYF | TGTGCCAGCAGCGTAGTAGGACAGTTCTTAGACGAGCAGTACTTC
TRBJ2-5 | - | TRBV27 | - | CASSFSDSDQETQYF | TGTGCCAGCAGTTTCAGCGATAGCGATCAAGAGACCCAGTACTTC
TRBJ2-5 | - | TRBV24-1 | once | CATSGNSQETQYF | TGTGCCACCAGTGGAAACAGCCAAGAGACCCAGTACTTC
TRBJ2-1 | - | TRBV6-5 | - | CASSLGETYNEQFF | TGTGCCAGCAGTTTGGGGGAGACCTACAATGAGCAGTTCTTC
TRBJ1-1 | - | TRBV29-1 | - | CSAEGLGNTEAFF | TGCAGCGCTGAGGGTTTGGGTAACACTGAAGCTTTCTTT
TRBJ2-7 | - | TRBV9 | - | CASSEDGSSYEQYF | TGTGCCAGCAGCGAAGACGGGAGCTCCTACGAGCAGTACTTC
TRBJ2-7 | - | TRBV6-2/TRBV6-3 | - | CASSGPLSGEQYF | TGTGCCAGCAGTGGGCCTCTTTCGGGCGAGCAGTACTTC
TRBJ2-1 | - | TRBV7-9 | - | CASSLAYGLNNEQFF | TGTGCCAGCAGCTTAGCTTATGGGCTAAACAATGAGCAGTTCTTC
TRBJ1-1 | - | TRBV7-8 | once | CASSSRVTEAFF | TGTGCCAGCAGCTCCAGAGTCACTGAAGCTTTCTTT
TRBJ1-1 | - | TRBV7-8 | few | CASSLGTATEAFF | TGTGCCAGCAGCTTAGGGACAGCCACTGAAGCTTTCTTT
TRBJ1-2 | - | TRBV4-3 | - | CASSPMGSNYGYTF | TGCGCCAGCAGCCCCATGGGTTCGAACTATGGCTACACCTTC
TRBJ1-1 | TRBD1 | TRBV7-9 | - | CASSYQGVNTEAFF | TGTGCCAGCAGCTACCAGGGGGTGAACACTGAAGCTTTCTTT
TRBJ2-3 | - | TRBV28 | - | CASSLPHTDTQYF | TGTGCCAGCAGTTTACCTCACACAGATACGCAGTATTTT
TRBJ1-2 | - | TRBV29-1 | - | CSVAGVYGYTF | TGCAGCGTTGCAGGGGTATATGGCTACACCTTC
TRBJ2-3 | - | TRBV2 | - | CASSEGAASTDTQYF | TGTGCCAGCAGTGAAGGAGCGGCTAGCACAGATACGCAGTATTTT
TRBJ2-1 | TRBD2 | TRBV9 | - | CASSPSGRVGEQFF | TGTGCCAGCAGCCCTAGCGGGAGAGTCGGTGAGCAGTTCTTC
TRBJ2-7 | TRBD1 | TRBV28 | - | CASSKQPGTGLYF | TGTGCCAGCAGTAAACAACCCGGGACAGGGCTGTACTTC
TRBJ1-1 | - | TRBV14 | - | CASSPMGTEAFF | TGTGCCAGCAGCCCGATGGGCACTGAAGCTTTCTTT
TRBJ1-2 | - | TRBV5-6 | - | CASSFGDSYGYTF | TGTGCCAGCAGCTTTGGGGATAGCTATGGCTACACCTTC
TRBJ2-3 | TRBD2 | TRBV30 | - | CAWSEAGLTDTQYF | TGTGCCTGGAGTGAAGCGGGACTCACAGATACGCAGTATTTT
TRBJ1-2 | TRBD1 | TRBV5-8 | once | CASSLAWGQDNYGYTF | TGTGCCAGCAGCTTGGCCTGGGGACAGGACAACTATGGCTACACCTTC
TRBJ2-1 | - | TRBV3-1 | - | CASSQDLRYNEQFF | TGTGCCAGCAGCCAAGATTTGAGGTACAATGAGCAGTTCTTC
TRBJ2-7 | - | TRBV20-1 | - | CSAPTDLISYEQYF | TGCAGTGCCCCAACGGACTTAATCTCCTACGAGCAGTACTTC